This passage covers 30 T cell receptor beta chains from one sample sequenced in a study of cytomegalovirus exposure and HLA in healthy donors. The PCR used 60 Vbeta and 13 Jbeta primers. TCRdb's copy holds only in-frame clones and misses some; the assay was immunoSEQ multiplex PCR. The sample shows fewer than 120,000 clones, 65% to 80% of them seen only once. Sequencing was done on a sample of PBMCs. The source of these receptors is a man aged 30 to 45 in good health and CMV-seropositive.

This clone showed up just a few times. This chain's CDR3 is CASRTDRQETQYF. The CDR3 coding sequence is TGTGCCAGCAGGACGGACAGGCAAGAGACCCAGTACTTC. This sequence joins TRBV6-5 and TRBJ2-5, with 7 positions matching TRBD1. This CDR3 contains 13 residues. The germline V gene has CDR1 MNHEY and CDR2 SVGAGI. V trimming: 6 bases; J trimming: 2 bases; junction bases outside the gene matches: 3.

The chain has TRBV10-3 and TRBJ2-5; 7 bases map to TRBD1. The J call may be mistaken, given a closer DNA end match to TRBJ2-7. This CDR3 has 13 residues. CDR1 is ENHRY and CDR2 is SYGVKD in the germline V gene. CDR3 protein: CAISPGQTYEQYF. CDR3 bases: TGTGCCATCAGTCCGGGACAGACCTACGAGCAGTACTTC.

The CDR3 here is CASSPTGQGASGYTF. CDR3 DNA sequence: TGTGCCAGCTCACCAACCGGACAGGGGGCGAGTGGCTACACCTTC. V gene TRBV18 combines with J gene TRBJ1-2; 11 bases fit TRBD1. Trimming at V came to 2 bases and at J to 7 bases, leaving 6 bases not matched to a gene. Germline-derived CDR1 and CDR2 are KGHSH and LQKENI. There are 15 residues in the CDR3.

V gene TRBV10-3 combines with J gene TRBJ2-7; 8 bases match TRBD2. Germline lookup yields CDR1 ENHRY and CDR2 SYGVKD. The junction had 6 bases not matched to a gene; V was cut back by 2 bases and J by 3 bases. This CDR3 has 15 amino acids. CDR3 sequence reads: CAISEGVAGLYEQYF. CDR3 DNA sequence: TGTGCCATCAGTGAGGGGGTAGCGGGGCTCTACGAGCAGTACTTC.

V usage is TRBV11-1 and J usage is TRBJ2-1, with TRBD2 as a possible D gene (5 bases). Trimming shortened V by 4 bases and J by 9 bases, and 13 bases separated the two germline ends. This CDR3 is built from 13 residues. CDR1 and CDR2 (germline): SGHAT, FQDESV (reference sequence). CDR3 amino acids: CASSWTTTVEQFF. CDR3 DNA: TGTGCCAGCAGCTGGACGACTACGGTTGAGCAGTTCTTC.

The chain has TRBV5-6 and TRBJ1-3; TRBD1 matches 8 bases. CDR1 is SGHDT and CDR2 is YYEEEE in the germline V gene. The CDR3 consists of 16 residues. V dropped 1 base and J dropped 3; count of bases not matched to a gene: 6. The chain's CDR3 is CASSLRTGNFGNTIYF. The CDR3 DNA follows: TGTGCCAGCAGCTTGAGGACAGGGAATTTTGGAAACACCATATATTTT.

The V call is TRBV7-6, the J call TRBJ2-7, with 7 bases fitting TRBD1. Germline CDR1 and CDR2: SGHVS and FNYEAQ. V trimming: 5 bases; J trimming: 3 bases; junction bases outside the gene matches: 10. The CDR3 has 15 amino acids. The CDR3 DNA is TGTGCCAGCAGCCCAGCCGTCAGGGGGAACTACGAGCAGTACTTC. This gives the protein CASSPAVRGNYEQYF.

This chain connects TRBV10-3 to TRBJ2-5; D may be TRBD2 (7 bases). The end of the DNA is better explained by TRBJ2-7, so the J call may be wrong. CDR3 size: 14 residues. CDR1 ENHRY and CDR2 SYGVKD come from the germline V gene. The CDR3 sequence: CAISPEGGSYEQYF. The CDR3 coding sequence is TGTGCCATCAGTCCAGAGGGGGGGTCCTACGAGCAGTACTTC.

The genes are TRBV7-8 and TRBJ2-3; 14 bases map to TRBD2. The V gene's germline CDR1 is SGHVS and CDR2 FQNEAQ. The junction had 7 bases not matched to a gene; V was cut back by 0 bases and J by 5 bases. CDR3 length: 18 residues. CDR3 DNA sequence: TGTGCCAGCAGCTTAGCGACTAGCGGGGGGGCACATGGAGATACGCAGTATTTT. As protein: CASSLATSGGAHGDTQYF.

This rearrangement joins TRBV5-5 to TRBJ2-7; D possibly corresponds to TRBD1 (6 bases). CDR3 size: 16 residues. The V end lost 0 bases, the J end lost 3 bases, and 16 bases lay between the germline ends. Germline loops: CDR1 SGHKS, CDR2 YYEKEE (reference sequence). CDR3 in DNA: TGTGCCAGCAGCTTGGACAGGGCCCACCATTTCTACGAGCAGTACTTC. This codes for CASSLDRAHHFYEQYF.

The chain carries TRBV5-1 and TRBJ1-1; tentatively, D is TRBD1 (5 bases). This CDR3 has 15 residues. The germline V gene encodes CDR1 SGHRS and CDR2 YFSETQ. Trimming removed 1 base at V and 3 bases at J, with 13 bases between. The CDR3 is CASSLFQGGDTEAFF. CDR3 coding DNA: TGCGCCAGCAGCTTGTTTCAGGGAGGGGACACTGAAGCTTTCTTT.

The CDR3 spells CASSLGLDNTGELFF. The CDR3 DNA follows: TGTGCCAGCAGTCTGGGACTAGACAACACCGGGGAGCTGTTTTTT. The chain combines TRBV7-9 with TRBJ2-2; TRBD2 agrees at 8 bases. The germline V gene has CDR1 SEHNR and CDR2 FQNEAQ (reference sequence). The CDR3 is 15 amino acids. V trimming: 6 bases; J trimming: 2 bases; junction bases outside the gene matches: 5.

The V and J genes are TRBV7-2 and TRBJ2-5; 7 bases map to TRBD2. V lost 4 bases and J lost 2; bases outside the gene matches: 1. The CDR3 totals 13 residues. Per germline, CDR1 SGHTA and CDR2 FQGNSA. CDR3 residues: CASSWEGQETQYF. The CDR3 coding sequence is TGTGCCAGCAGCTGGGAGGGGCAAGAGACCCAGTACTTC.

This clone showed up just a few times. The chain carries TRBV19 and TRBJ1-4, with 8 bases that match TRBD1. This CDR3 comprises 17 residues. The V and J ends lost 1 base and 7 bases, in that order; junction bases with no gene match: 11. CDR1 is LNHDA, CDR2 SQIVND, per germline (reference sequence). The CDR3 protein is CASSIGFFGQGVEKLFF. The DNA of the CDR3 is TGTGCCAGTAGTATAGGATTTTTCGGACAGGGTGTTGAAAAACTGTTTTTT.

The rearrangement uses TRBV15 and TRBJ1-1, with 9 bases fitting TRBD1. The CDR3 runs to 15 residues. Trimming removed 1 base from V and 3 bases from J; junction bases left unmatched: 3. Germline assignment: CDR1 LNHNV and CDR2 YYDKDF (reference sequence). CDR3 loop: CATSRGDRAHTEAFF. DNA of the CDR3: TGTGCCACCAGCAGAGGGGACAGGGCGCACACTGAAGCTTTCTTT.

This sequence joins TRBV6-1 and TRBJ1-5, with TRBD1 as a possible D gene (6 bases). CDR3 length equals 12 residues. From germline, CDR1 is MNHNS and CDR2 SASEGT. CDR3 nucleotides: TGTGCTTCACAGGGACCAAATCAGCCCCAGCATTTT. Its protein product is CASQGPNQPQHF.

The CDR3 is CASRPQGGPNEKLFF. CDR3 DNA: TGTGCCAGCAGACCCCAGGGTGGGCCTAATGAAAAACTGTTTTTT. The chain recombines TRBV28 with TRBJ1-4, with a weak D call TRBD1 (5 bases). The CDR3 sequence is 15 residues long. Trimming left V 6 bases short and J 3 bases short, with 14 bases between. Germline V gene lookup returns CDR1 MDHEN and CDR2 SYDVKM.

The gene calls are TRBV19 and TRBJ1-5; TRBD1 is a possible D gene (6 bases). V dropped 5 bases and J dropped 2 bases, with 13 bases sitting between them. Germline V lookup: CDR1 LNHDA, CDR2 SQIVND (reference sequence). CDR3 length equals 15 residues. CDR3 DNA: TGTGCCAGTAGTTGGGGGGGCCGGGGCAATCAGCCCCAGCATTTT. This gives the protein CASSWGGRGNQPQHF.

V is TRBV19 and J is TRBJ2-7, with 7 bases matching TRBD1. CDR3 length: 16 residues. J lost 0 bases, V lost 0 bases, and 5 bases had no gene match. Looked up from germline, CDR1 is LNHDA and CDR2 is SQIVND (reference sequence). CDR3 in DNA: TGTGCCAGTAGTATAGAGTGGGACAGCCGCTCCTACGAGCAGTACTTC. It yields the protein CASSIEWDSRSYEQYF.

The CDR3 region is CASSAPAGNEQFF. In DNA, the CDR3 is TGTGCCAGCAGCGCCCCAGCGGGAAATGAGCAGTTCTTC. The gene calls are TRBV11-2 and TRBJ2-1, with 7 bases fitting TRBD2. V was pared by 5 bases and J by 7 bases, with 5 bases of the junction left unmatched. The CDR3 contains 13 residues. Germline CDR1 is SGHAT and CDR2 is FQNNGV. Drawing the rest from reference TRBV11-2 and TRBJ2-1, the complete variable domain is EAGVAQSPRYKIIEKRQSVAFWCNPISGHATLYWYQQILGQGPKLLIQFQNNGVVDDSQLPKDRFSAERLKGVDSTLKIQPAKLEDSAVYLCASSAPAGNEQFFGPGTRLTVL.

This clone was counted once. The chain employs TRBV2 and TRBJ2-3; 9 nucleotides agree with TRBD1. J gave up 4 bases and V 6 bases, and 11 bases lay outside the gene matches. There are 16 residues in the CDR3. Germline CDR1 reads SNHLY; CDR2 reads FYNNEI. The CDR3 region is CASSLQRTGASDTQYF. CDR3 DNA sequence: TGTGCCAGCAGCCTTCAACGGACAGGGGCCTCAGATACGCAGTATTTT.

The rearrangement links TRBV5-1 to TRBJ2-2; 8 bases line up with TRBD1. The CDR3 totals 13 residues. The ends lost 4 bases at V and 7 bases at J; junction bases unmatched: 3. Germline V CDR1 and CDR2: SGHRS, YFSETQ. The CDR3 sequence is CASSIGQGGELFF. The CDR3 DNA reads as TGCGCCAGCAGCATTGGACAGGGCGGGGAGCTGTTTTTT.

This chain connects TRBV5-1 to TRBJ2-3; D is perhaps TRBD1 (6 bases). Trimming removed 3 bases at V and 8 bases at J, with 16 bases between. The germline V gene has CDR1 SGHRS and CDR2 YFSETQ. The CDR3 has 14 amino acids. The CDR3 sequence: CASSSRGQAGTQYF. CDR3 nucleotide sequence: TGCGCCAGCAGCTCCAGGGGTCAGGCAGGTACGCAGTATTTT.

V gene TRBV10-2 combines with J gene TRBJ2-5; TRBD2 matches 9 bases. Germline CDR1 reads WSHSY; CDR2 reads SAAADI. The length of the CDR3 is 15 residues. The ends lost 4 bases at V and 3 bases at J; junction bases unmatched: 6. The CDR3 bases are TGCGCCAGCAGTGTAAGAGCGGGGGGTAAAGAGACCCAGTACTTC. It yields the protein CASSVRAGGKETQYF.

The CDR3 is CASRFLAGGLYNEQFF. DNA of the CDR3: TGTGCCAGCAGGTTCCTAGCGGGGGGGCTATACAATGAGCAGTTCTTC. V usage is TRBV28 and J usage is TRBJ2-1; 12 bases line up with TRBD2. Trimming took 6 bases from V and 4 from J; bases not matched to a gene: 7. Germline CDR1 is MDHEN and CDR2 is SYDVKM. This CDR3 spans 16 amino acids.

This clone has a handful of counts. This chain connects TRBV29-1 to TRBJ1-2; no clear D. The CDR3 totals 13 residues. With 7 bases removed from V and 3 bases from J, the gap between germline ends came to 15 bases. Germline V gene data show CDR1 as SQVTM and CDR2 as ANQGSEA. In DNA, the CDR3 is TGCAGCGGTCAACACTCCGGGGACTATGGCTACACCTTC. Its protein is CSGQHSGDYGYTF. Based on the CDR3 plus reference TRBV29-1 and TRBJ1-2, the full variable domain is SAVISQKPSRDICQRGTSLTIQCQVDSQVTMMFWYRQQPGQSLTLIATANQGSEATYESGFVIDKFPISRPNLTFSTLTVSNMSPEDSSIYLCSGQHSGDYGYTFGSGTRLTVV.

This clone was counted between two and nine times. This chain joins TRBV4-3 and TRBJ1-4; 9 positions match TRBD1. Trimming took 4 bases from V and 5 from J; bases not matched to a gene: 5. CDR1 and CDR2 (germline): LGHNA, YSLEER. The CDR3 totals 15 residues. CDR3 nucleotides: TGCGCCAGCAGCCCCTCACAGGGGGCCAATGAAAAACTGTTTTTT. It translates to CASSPSQGANEKLFF.

This clone came up once. The chain employs TRBV7-8 and TRBJ2-2; 9 bases are shared with TRBD1. Germline V gene sequence: CDR1 SGHVS, CDR2 FQNEAQ. V shed 5 bases, J shed 4 bases, and the junction held 8 bases outside the gene matches. The CDR3 extends over 16 amino acids. This chain's CDR3 is CASSIRQGGGTGELFF. The CDR3 nucleotides read TGTGCCAGCAGCATTCGACAGGGGGGCGGCACCGGGGAGCTGTTTTTT.

This clone showed up just a few times. J is TRBJ1-4 and V is TRBV21-1. TRBV21-1 is tagged as a pseudogene. The CDR3 length is 14 residues. The CDR3 reads CVSPIRGIREKLFF. CDR3 DNA: TGTGTCAGCCCCATACGGGGAATTAGGGAAAAACTGTTTTTT.

The rearrangement links TRBV2 to TRBJ2-2; 8 bases fit TRBD1. After removal of 8 bases from V and 4 bases from J, the junction contained 6 bases not matched to a gene. The CDR3 spans 14 residues. Germline-derived CDR1 and CDR2 are SNHLY and FYNNEI. This CDR3 reads CASRQGPSTGELFF. In DNA, the CDR3 is TGTGCCAGCCGACAGGGGCCAAGCACCGGGGAGCTGTTTTTT.